This TCR beta chain derives from a study of shared clonotypes between healthy human individuals. Findings and caveats of the study: An effect of sequencing depth on clonotype sharing among donors was expected.

Comment on this clone: No antigen is known for it. This same CDR3 is encoded by further DNA sequences in the sample.

V was pared by 6 bases and J by 0 bases, with 10 bases between. Per germline, CDR1 MNHEY and CDR2 SVGAGI. The CDR3 runs to 14 residues. Clones were sequenced by immunoSEQ multiplex PCR, and TCRdb holds only the in-frame ones, with some missing. The sample lists about 2 million clones; roughly 94% were seen once. The rearrangement links TRBV6-5 to TRBJ2-3, with D possibly TRBD1 on 7 matching bases. The TCR sequence derives from a man younger than 35 in good health. Sequenced input: naive CD4+ T cells sorted from blood. The subset here: CD45RA+ positively selected. The DNA for the CDR3 is TGTGCCAGCAGACCAGGGGGGAGCACAGATACGCAGTATTTT. This translates into CASRPGGSTDTQYF.